The 21 T cell receptor beta chains below come from one sample, sequenced in a study of blood T cells in healthy people across ages. A sample-barcoded 5' primer and a J-beta primer mix were used in a second PCR of about 6 to 11 cycles. MiXCR was run by TCRdb on the 5' RACE reads, yielding one entry per CDR3 protein. The sample lists about 1.1 million distinct CDR3 sequences; around two fifths were seen once. Sequencing used blood. The receptors here all came from a man aged 18 to 35 in good health.

The chain links TRBV3-1 to TRBJ1-2; weak D call: TRBD1 (5 bases). The CDR3 totals 14 residues. With 4 bases removed from V and 3 bases from J, the gap between germline ends came to 12 bases. Germline CDR1 reads LGHDT; CDR2 reads YNNKEL (reference sequence). CDR3 amino acids: CASSLERGYYGYTF. The CDR3 nucleotides are TGTGCCAGCAGCCTAGAAAGGGGATACTATGGCTACACCTTC.

This clonotype appeared a single time. J is TRBJ1-1 and V is TRBV29-1; D gene uncertain. V lost 4 bases to trimming and J lost 1 base, with 10 bases between them. There are 13 residues in the CDR3. The germline CDR1 and CDR2 sequences are SQVTM and ANQGSEA. CDR3 DNA: TGCAGCGTTGTTCCCGACGGGAACACTGAAGCTTTCTTT. It yields the protein CSVVPDGNTEAFF. Combining the CDR3 with reference TRBV29-1 and TRBJ1-1 gives the whole variable domain SAVISQKPSRDICQRGTSLTIQCQVDSQVTMMFWYRQQPGQSLTLIATANQGSEATYESGFVIDKFPISRPNLTFSTLTVSNMSPEDSSIYLCSVVPDGNTEAFFGQGTRLTVV.

The chain recombines TRBV6-2 or TRBV6-3 with TRBJ2-2, with 7 bases that match TRBD1. V shed 6 bases and J 3 bases; nucleotides not matched to a gene: 4. Per the germline V gene, CDR1 is MNHEY and CDR2 is SVGEGT. The length of the CDR3 is 14 residues. The DNA of the CDR3 is TGTGCCAGCAGCCACAGGGGTTACACCGGGGAGCTGTTTTTT. Its translation: CASSHRGYTGELFF.

This clonotype was seen a few times. V usage is TRBV20-1 and J usage is TRBJ2-1; D tentatively reads TRBD1 or TRBD2 (6 bases each). From germline, CDR1 is DFQATT and CDR2 SNEGSKA (reference sequence). V lost 1 base and J lost 1, with 11 bases in between. This CDR3 has 15 residues. The CDR3, as DNA: TGCAGTGCTAGAGGGGGGGCTTTGTCCTACAATGAGCAGTTCTTC. Residues: CSARGGALSYNEQFF.

The J gene is TRBJ2-3, the V gene TRBV20-1, with D tentatively TRBD2 (5 bases). Germline lookup yields CDR1 DFQATT and CDR2 SNEGSKA (reference sequence). This CDR3 comprises 15 residues. Trimming took off 3 bases at V and 4 bases at J, with 17 bases between the two ends. The CDR3 spells CSASWQAHSADTQYF. Here the CDR3 DNA reads TGCAGTGCTAGCTGGCAGGCCCATAGCGCAGATACGCAGTATTTT.

About this clonotype itself: Germline and junction disagree at one end, which may indicate a read error. J is TRBJ2-1 and V is TRBV12-3 or TRBV12-4, with 9 nucleotides matching TRBD1. This CDR3 has 15 residues. The CDR3 DNA reads as TGTGTCAGCAGTTCCGGGACAGGGTGTTACAATGAGCAGTTCTTC. It specifies CVSSSGTGCYNEQFF.

In this sample, this clonotype turned up a few times. The chain has TRBV11-2 and TRBJ2-3; no clear D. The CDR3 is 18 residues long. CDR1 is SGHAT, CDR2 FQNNGV, per germline. With 1 base removed from V and 0 bases from J, the gap between germline ends came to 17 bases. The CDR3 DNA is TGTGCCAGCAGCTTAGTTGCTCGGCTACTATCTAGCACAGATACGCAGTATTTT. This translates into CASSLVARLLSSTDTQYF.

The chain employs TRBV6-5 and TRBJ2-1; maybe TRBD2 (6 bases). Germline loops: CDR1 MNHEY, CDR2 SVGAGI. The CDR3 extends over 14 amino acids. V lost 5 bases and J 8 bases, leaving 16 bases between the germline ends. CDR3 residues: CASSPPGTGYEQFF. The CDR3 DNA sequence: TGTGCCAGCAGTCCTCCCGGGACTGGATATGAGCAGTTCTTC.

V and J are TRBV12-5 and TRBJ2-1; possible D gene TRBD1, 6 bases. TRBJ2-7 explains the end of the DNA better; the J call may be wrong. The CDR3 has 14 amino acids. Germline V lookup: CDR1 LGHNT, CDR2 FRNRAP. The CDR3 is CASAYQGSYNEQYF. Written as DNA, the CDR3 is TGTGCTAGTGCCTATCAGGGGTCCTACAATGAGCAGTACTTC.

This clonotype has more than one count but fewer than ten. The chain uses TRBV2 and TRBJ1-2; D unclear. CDR3 length equals 13 residues. Germline-derived CDR1 and CDR2 are SNHLY and FYNNEI. The germline V and J ends were trimmed by 5 bases and 6 bases, with 13 bases remaining between them. The DNA of the CDR3 is TGTGCCAGCAGTATAAGCCGGGATGATGGCTACACCTTC. Translated, it gives CASSISRDDGYTF.

The chain carries TRBV4-3 and TRBJ1-5; D perhaps matches TRBD1 (5 bases). Germline V gives CDR1 LGHNA, CDR2 YSLEER. The CDR3 has 17 amino acids. V lost 0 bases and J 0 bases, leaving 12 bases between the germline ends. The CDR3 loop reads CASSQEAGPYSNQPQHF. As DNA, the CDR3 is TGCGCCAGCAGCCAAGAGGCGGGACCATATAGCAATCAGCCCCAGCATTTT.

The rearrangement uses TRBV7-2 and TRBJ2-5; tentatively, D is TRBD1 (6 bases). V was trimmed by 8 bases and J by 1 base, leaving 14 bases between them. This CDR3 is built from 14 residues. From germline, CDR1 is SGHTA and CDR2 FQGNSA. This CDR3 is CASSGRGSQETQYF. CDR3 bases: TGTGCCAGCTCCGGAAGGGGGTCCCAAGAGACCCAGTACTTC.

The chain joins TRBV20-1 to TRBJ2-7, with D perhaps TRBD2 (5 bases). Germline CDR1 is DFQATT and CDR2 is SNEGSKA (reference sequence). The CDR3 is made up of 13 amino acids. Trimming stripped 5 bases from V and 7 bases from J, with 18 bases between. As DNA, the CDR3 is TGCAGTGCTGCTCAAGACGGAGGCAATGAGCAGTACTTC. Protein: CSAAQDGGNEQYF.

This clonotype has more than one count but fewer than ten. This chain uses TRBV25-1 with TRBJ2-3; D is unclear. V lost 1 base and J 7 bases, leaving 12 bases between the germline ends. From germline, CDR1 is MGHDK and CDR2 SYGVNS. CDR3 length: 14 residues. CDR3 sequence reads: CASSESRSSNTQYF. In DNA form, the CDR3 reads TGTGCCAGCAGTGAATCGCGTTCGAGTAATACGCAGTATTTT.

The chain links TRBV5-5 to TRBJ1-1, with D possibly being TRBD1 (5 bases). V dropped 4 bases and J dropped 5 bases, with 15 bases sitting between them. Germline V gene lookup returns CDR1 SGHKS and CDR2 YYEKEE (reference sequence). The CDR3 covers 14 residues. CDR3 sequence: CASSVFGRGTEAFF. CDR3 DNA: TGTGCCAGCAGCGTGTTCGGCCGGGGGACTGAAGCTTTCTTT.

This chain connects TRBV27 to TRBJ2-5; D not certain. CDR1 is MNHEY, CDR2 SMNVEV, per germline (reference sequence). Trimming cost V 10 bases and J 2 bases, with 14 bases left between them. There are 13 residues in the CDR3. The CDR3 loop reads CATLALNQETQYF. The CDR3 coding sequence is TGTGCCACCCTGGCGCTGAATCAAGAGACCCAGTACTTC.

The genes are TRBV5-1 and TRBJ2-5; D is perhaps TRBD1 (6 bases). The CDR3 totals 15 residues. Germline values: CDR1 SGHRS, CDR2 YFSETQ. Deletions cut 3 bases from V and 4 bases from J, with 16 bases between. DNA for the CDR3: TGCGCCAGCAGCTCTCGCGGACAGTTGGTAGAGACCCAGTACTTC. Residues: CASSSRGQLVETQYF. The variable domain in full, with the rest retrieved from reference TRBV5-1 and TRBJ2-5, is KAGVTQTPRYLIKTRGQQVTLSCSPISGHRSVSWYQQTPGQGLQFLFEYFSETQRNKGNFPGRFSGRQFSNSRSEMNVSTLELGDSALYLCASSSRGQLVETQYFGPGTRLLVL.

The J gene is TRBJ2-3, the V gene TRBV7-2; possibly TRBD2 for D (6 bases). The CDR3 covers 16 residues. The V and J ends lost 5 bases and 3 bases respectively, with 18 bases between them. Germline-derived CDR1 and CDR2 are SGHTA and FQGNSA. The CDR3 DNA reads as TGTGCCAGCAGCAGAGGAGGGGCCGGGAAAACAGATACGCAGTATTTT. Protein: CASSRGGAGKTDTQYF.

The rearrangement joins TRBV4-1 to TRBJ2-1; no reliable D call. The V gene's germline CDR1 is MGHRA and CDR2 YSYEKL. CDR3 length equals 15 residues. Trimming took off 0 bases at V and 4 bases at J, with 10 bases between the two ends. CDR3 DNA sequence: TGCGCCAGCAGCCAAGATGGATTGGCGTACAATGAGCAGTTCTTC. Amino acid sequence: CASSQDGLAYNEQFF.

This clonotype was recorded a few times. This chain uses TRBV21-1 with TRBJ2-3; TRBD1, as called in the table, went unchecked against the DNA. TRBV21-1 is reported as a pseudogene. This CDR3 has 17 residues. The CDR3 nucleotides are TGTGCCAGCAGCAAAGTTTCCGTGACAGGGAGCACAGATACGCAGTATTTT. It encodes CASSKVSVTGSTDTQYF.

This clonotype was picked up many times. V usage is TRBV4-3 and J usage is TRBJ1-2; weak D call: TRBD1 (5 bases). Per germline, CDR1 LGHNA and CDR2 YSLEER. Trimming took off 0 bases at V and 4 bases at J, with 21 bases between the two ends. The CDR3 loop spans 18 amino acids. Here the CDR3 DNA reads TGCGCCAGCAGCCAAGAATATTTGGGTATAGGGGAATTCTATGGCTACACCTTC. It translates to CASSQEYLGIGEFYGYTF.